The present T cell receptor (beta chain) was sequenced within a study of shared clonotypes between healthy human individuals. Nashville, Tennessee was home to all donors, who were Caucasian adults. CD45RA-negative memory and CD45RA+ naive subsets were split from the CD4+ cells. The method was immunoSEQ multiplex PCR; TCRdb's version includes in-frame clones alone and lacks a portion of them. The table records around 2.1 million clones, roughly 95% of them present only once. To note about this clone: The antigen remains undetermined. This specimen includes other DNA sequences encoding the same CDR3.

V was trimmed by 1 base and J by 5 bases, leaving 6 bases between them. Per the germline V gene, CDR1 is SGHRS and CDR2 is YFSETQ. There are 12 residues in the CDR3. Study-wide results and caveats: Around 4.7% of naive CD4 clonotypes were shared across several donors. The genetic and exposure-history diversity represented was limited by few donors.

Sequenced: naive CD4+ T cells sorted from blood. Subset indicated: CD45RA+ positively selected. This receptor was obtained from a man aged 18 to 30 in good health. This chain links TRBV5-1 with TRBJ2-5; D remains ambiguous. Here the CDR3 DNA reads TGCGCCAGCAGCTTGTCTGAGGAGACCCAGTACTTC. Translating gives CASSLSEETQYF. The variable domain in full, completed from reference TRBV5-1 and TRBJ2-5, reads KAGVTQTPRYLIKTRGQQVTLSCSPISGHRSVSWYQQTPGQGLQFLFEYFSETQRNKGNFPGRFSGRQFSNSRSEMNVSTLELGDSALYLCASSLSEETQYFGPGTRLLVL.